This T cell receptor beta chain stems from a study of identical twins. In its sample, this clonotype was seen many times. This may be a read error, as it is one base from a much larger clone. MiXCR was run by TCRdb on the 5' RACE reads, yielding one entry per CDR3 protein. The profile covers about 690,000 distinct CDR3 sequences, with 5.5% to 6.5% appearing a single time and roughly 2% taken by the ten largest. Trimming pared 2 bases from V and 1 base from J, leaving 4 bases between. This CDR3 is 13 amino acids long. The germline CDR1 and CDR2 sequences are MDHEN and SYDVKM. The sequence was obtained from a man aged 18 to 29 in good health. The genes are TRBV28 and TRBJ2-3; D unclear. Input material: naive T cells sorted from blood. The CDR3 sequence: CASSLIGTDTQYF. CDR3 nucleotide sequence: TGTGCCAGCAGTTTAATCGGCACAGATACGCAGTATTTT.